This T cell receptor beta chain was recovered during a study of regulatory T cells in long-lasting Graves disease. About the research overall: Positivity for TSH receptor antibodies plus over 5 years of antithyroid drugs meant persistent Graves' disease. Findings and caveats of the study: Persistent disease preferred TRBV28, TRBJ1-2 and TRBJ2-5; new disease, TRBV20-1 and TRBJ2-1.

Germline V gives CDR1 MGHRA, CDR2 YSYEKL. CDR3 length: 15 amino acids. V was clipped by 4 bases and J by 5 bases, with 15 bases between them. The sample's time point: persistent/refractory GD, antithyroid drugs over 5 years with positive TRAb. PBMC RNA was the source of the TCR library. Those enrolled as patients came out of an endocrinology department in Xi'an, China. Building the TCR beta libraries relied on iRepertoire HTBI primers, and CDR3 regions underwent Arm-PCR. Per the original data handling: Across the samples, identification revealed roughly 56 TRBV and around 13 TRBJ segments. TCRdb ran MiXCR on the multiplex PCR reads and lists one entry per CDR3 protein. TCRdb's processing, not the authors' own work, is the source of the V and J calls. The sample lists 400,000 or so distinct CDR3 sequences; about a quarter were seen once. A few counts support this clonotype. The antigen is unknown.

This TCR was recovered from a female donor with Graves disease. This rearrangement joins TRBV4-1 to TRBJ2-1; unclear D gene. The sequencing here drew on peripheral blood mononuclear cells (PBMCs), taken when the disease was refractory, from a patient treated with antithyroid drugs. The CDR3, as DNA: TGCGCCAGCAGCCCCTCTGGGCAACCGAACAATGAGCAGTTCTTC. Encoded protein: CASSPSGQPNNEQFF.